This T cell receptor (beta chain) was sequenced during a study of identical twins. Broader study findings: In monozygotic twins, models underestimated the sharing of out-of-frame TCR alpha.

TCRdb called the 5' RACE reads again in MiXCR, with one record for every CDR3 protein. Of a few hundred thousand distinct CDR3 sequences in the sample, more than 13% were seen once. Concerning this clonotype: Its antigen is unidentified.

The CDR3 sequence is 16 residues long. V lost 6 bases and J 7 bases, leaving 22 bases between the germline ends. The germline gives CDR1 MDHEN, CDR2 SYDVKM. This same sample was also part of a study on yellow fever vaccine responses in identical twins.

The sequenced sample was CD4+ T cells sorted from blood. J is TRBJ2-1 and V is TRBV28; a weak D match, TRBD2 (6 bases). This receptor was identified in a woman aged 18-29 years in good health. CDR3 DNA sequence: TGTGCCAGCAGCTTGGGACTGGAGGGAGTAAAGAATGAGCAGTTCTTC. This gives the protein CASSLGLEGVKNEQFF.